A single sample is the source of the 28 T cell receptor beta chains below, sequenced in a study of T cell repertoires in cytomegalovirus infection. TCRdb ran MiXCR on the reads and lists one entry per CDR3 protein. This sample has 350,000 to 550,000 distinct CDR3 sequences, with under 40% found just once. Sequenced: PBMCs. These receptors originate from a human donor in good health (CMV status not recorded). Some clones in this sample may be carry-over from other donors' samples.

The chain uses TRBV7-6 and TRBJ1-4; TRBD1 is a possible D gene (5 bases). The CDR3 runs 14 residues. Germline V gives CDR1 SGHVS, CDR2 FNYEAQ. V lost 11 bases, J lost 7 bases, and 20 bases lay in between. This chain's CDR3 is CAGGNGGNGEKLFF. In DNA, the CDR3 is TGTGCCGGAGGGAACGGGGGGAATGGTGAAAAACTGTTTTTT.

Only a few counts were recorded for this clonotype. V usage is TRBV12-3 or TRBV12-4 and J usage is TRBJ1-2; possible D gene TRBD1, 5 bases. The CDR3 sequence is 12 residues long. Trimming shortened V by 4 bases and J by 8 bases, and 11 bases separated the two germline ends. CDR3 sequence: CASSSGQRGYTF. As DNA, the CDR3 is TGTGCCAGCAGTTCTGGACAACGGGGCTACACCTTC.

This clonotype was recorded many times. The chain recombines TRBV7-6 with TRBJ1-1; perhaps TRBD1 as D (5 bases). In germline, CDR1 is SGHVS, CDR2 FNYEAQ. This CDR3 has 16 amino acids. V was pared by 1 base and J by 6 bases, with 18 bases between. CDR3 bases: TGTGCCAGCAGCTTAGAGGTGGGGGGGGGGATGGCTGAAGCTTTCTTT. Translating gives CASSLEVGGGMAEAFF.

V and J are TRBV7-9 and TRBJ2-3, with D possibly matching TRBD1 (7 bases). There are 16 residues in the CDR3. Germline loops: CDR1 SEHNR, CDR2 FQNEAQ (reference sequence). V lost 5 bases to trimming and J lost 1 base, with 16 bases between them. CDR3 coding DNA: TGTGCCAGCAGCCTCCCAGGGGGGCCTGGCACAGATACGCAGTATTTT. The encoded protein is CASSLPGGPGTDTQYF.

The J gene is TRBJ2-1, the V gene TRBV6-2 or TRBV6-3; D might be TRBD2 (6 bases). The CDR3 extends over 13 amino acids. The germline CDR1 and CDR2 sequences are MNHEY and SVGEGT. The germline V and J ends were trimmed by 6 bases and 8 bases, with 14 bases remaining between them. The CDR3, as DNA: TGTGCCAGCAGGACCAAGAGCGGGTATGAGCAGTTCTTC. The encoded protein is CASRTKSGYEQFF.

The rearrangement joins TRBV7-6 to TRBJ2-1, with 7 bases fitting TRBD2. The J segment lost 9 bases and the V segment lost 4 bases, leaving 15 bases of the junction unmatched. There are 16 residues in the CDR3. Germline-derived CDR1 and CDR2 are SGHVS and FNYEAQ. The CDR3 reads CASSSPRFGGGTEQFF. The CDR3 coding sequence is TGTGCCAGCAGCTCCCCCCGTTTTGGGGGGGGGACTGAGCAGTTCTTC.

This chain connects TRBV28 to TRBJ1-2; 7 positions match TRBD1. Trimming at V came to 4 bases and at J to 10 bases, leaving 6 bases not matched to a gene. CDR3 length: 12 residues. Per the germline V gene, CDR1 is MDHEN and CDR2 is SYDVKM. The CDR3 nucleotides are TGTGCCAGCAGTTGGGACAGTGCTGCCTACACCTTC. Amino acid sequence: CASSWDSAAYTF.

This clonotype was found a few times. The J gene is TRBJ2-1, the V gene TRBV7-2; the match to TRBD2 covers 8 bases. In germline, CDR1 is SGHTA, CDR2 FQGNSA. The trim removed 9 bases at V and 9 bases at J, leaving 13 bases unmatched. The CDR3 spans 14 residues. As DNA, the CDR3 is TGTGCCAGTAGATCGGGGGGGGCGCGGGTTGAGCAGTTCTTC. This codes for CASRSGGARVEQFF. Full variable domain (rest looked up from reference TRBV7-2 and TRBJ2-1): GAGVSQSPSNKVTEKGKDVELRCDPISGHTALYWYRQSLGQGLEFLIYFQGNSAPDKSGLPSDRFSAERTGGSVSTLTIQRTQQEDSAVYLCASRSGGARVEQFFGPGTRLTVL.

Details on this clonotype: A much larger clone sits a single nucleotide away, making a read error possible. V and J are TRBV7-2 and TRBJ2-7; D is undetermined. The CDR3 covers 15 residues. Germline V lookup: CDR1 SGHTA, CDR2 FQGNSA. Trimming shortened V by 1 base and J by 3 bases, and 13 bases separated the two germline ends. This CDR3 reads CASSLGKADLYEQYF. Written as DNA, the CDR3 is TGTGCCAGCAGCTTAGGAAAGGCAGACCTCTACGAGCAGTACTTC.

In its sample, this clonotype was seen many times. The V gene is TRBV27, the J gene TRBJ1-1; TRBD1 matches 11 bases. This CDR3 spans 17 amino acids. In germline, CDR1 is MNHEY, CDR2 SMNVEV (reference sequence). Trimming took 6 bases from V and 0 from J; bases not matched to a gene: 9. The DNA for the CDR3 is TGTGCCAGCAGCCCCGGACAGGGGGCGGTCATGAACACTGAAGCTTTCTTT. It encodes CASSPGQGAVMNTEAFF.

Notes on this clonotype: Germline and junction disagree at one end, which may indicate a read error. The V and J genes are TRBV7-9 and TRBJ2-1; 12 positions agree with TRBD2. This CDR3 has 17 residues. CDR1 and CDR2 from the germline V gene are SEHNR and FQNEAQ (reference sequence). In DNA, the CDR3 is TGTGCCAGCAGCTTAGGGCTAGCGGGGGGGGCCTACAATGAGCCGTTCTTC. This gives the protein CASSLGLAGGAYNEPFF.

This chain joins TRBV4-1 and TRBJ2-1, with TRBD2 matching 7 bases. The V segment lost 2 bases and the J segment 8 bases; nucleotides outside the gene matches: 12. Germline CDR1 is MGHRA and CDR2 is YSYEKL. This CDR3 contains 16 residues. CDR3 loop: CASSQTTTGLPDEQFF. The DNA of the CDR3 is TGCGCCAGCAGCCAAACCACCACGGGACTACCTGATGAGCAGTTCTTC.

This CDR3 reads CASSLQGDISYNEQFF. CDR3 nucleotide sequence: TGCGCCAGCAGCTTACAGGGAGATATCTCCTACAATGAGCAGTTCTTC. This rearrangement joins TRBV5-1 to TRBJ2-1, with D possibly TRBD1 on 6 matching bases. Germline V lookup: CDR1 SGHRS, CDR2 YFSETQ. CDR3 length: 16 residues. V was cut by 2 bases and J by 0 bases, with 12 bases left in between.

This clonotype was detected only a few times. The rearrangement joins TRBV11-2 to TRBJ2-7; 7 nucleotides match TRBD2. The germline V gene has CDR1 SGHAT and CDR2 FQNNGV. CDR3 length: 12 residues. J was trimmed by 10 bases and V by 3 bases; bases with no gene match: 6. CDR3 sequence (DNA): TGTGCCAGCAGCTTGGGGGGGTCCGTCCAGTACTTC. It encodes CASSLGGSVQYF.

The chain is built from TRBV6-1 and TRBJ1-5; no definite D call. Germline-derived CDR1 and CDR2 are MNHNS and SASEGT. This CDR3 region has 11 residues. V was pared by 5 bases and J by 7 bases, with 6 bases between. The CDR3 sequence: CASSSGQPQHF. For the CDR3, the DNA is TGTGCCAGCAGTTCGGGGCAGCCCCAGCATTTT.

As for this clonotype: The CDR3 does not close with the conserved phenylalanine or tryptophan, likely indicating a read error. CDR3 sequence reads: CASGMEGRSPYNEQFL. Written as DNA, the CDR3 is TGTGCCAGCGGTATGGAGGGGCGATCCCCCTACAATGAGCAGTTCTTA. The chain links TRBV6-1 to TRBJ2-1; tentatively, D is TRBD2 (6 bases). CDR1 is MNHNS and CDR2 is SASEGT in the germline V gene. Trimming removed 8 bases at V and 2 bases at J, with 19 bases between. This CDR3 is 16 amino acids long.

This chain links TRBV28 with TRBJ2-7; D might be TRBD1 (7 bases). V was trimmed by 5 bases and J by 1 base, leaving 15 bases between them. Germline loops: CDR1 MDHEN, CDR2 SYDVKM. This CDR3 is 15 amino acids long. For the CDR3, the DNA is TGTGCCAGCAGTCGGACAGGAGGGTCTTCCTACGAGCAGTACTTC. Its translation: CASSRTGGSSYEQYF.

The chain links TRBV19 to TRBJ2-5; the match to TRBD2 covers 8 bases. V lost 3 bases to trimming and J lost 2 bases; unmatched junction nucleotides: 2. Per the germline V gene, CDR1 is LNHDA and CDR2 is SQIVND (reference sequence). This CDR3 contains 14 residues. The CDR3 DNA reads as TGTGCCAGTAGTATGAGCGGGGGACAAGAGACCCAGTACTTC. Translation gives CASSMSGGQETQYF.

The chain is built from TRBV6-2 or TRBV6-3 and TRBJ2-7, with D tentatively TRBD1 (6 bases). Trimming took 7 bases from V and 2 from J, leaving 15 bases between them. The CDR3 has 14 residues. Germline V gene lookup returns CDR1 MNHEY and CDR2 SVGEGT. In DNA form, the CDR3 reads TGTGCCAGCACGACGGGCCAGGGGCCCTACGAGCAGTACTTC. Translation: CASTTGQGPYEQYF.

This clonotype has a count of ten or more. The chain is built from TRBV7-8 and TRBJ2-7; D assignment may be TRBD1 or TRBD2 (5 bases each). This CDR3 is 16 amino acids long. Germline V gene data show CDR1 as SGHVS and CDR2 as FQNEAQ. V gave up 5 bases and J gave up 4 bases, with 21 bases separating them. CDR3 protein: CASSPSRGGSRYEQYF. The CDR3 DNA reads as TGTGCCAGCAGCCCCTCACGTGGGGGAAGTCGGTACGAGCAGTACTTC.

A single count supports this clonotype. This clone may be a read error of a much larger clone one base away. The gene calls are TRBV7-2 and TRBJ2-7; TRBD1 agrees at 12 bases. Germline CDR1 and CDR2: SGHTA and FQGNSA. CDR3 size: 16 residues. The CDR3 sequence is CASSLSLGTGGFEKYF. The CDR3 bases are TGTGCCAGCAGCTTATCGCTTGGGACAGGGGGCTTCGAGAAGTACTTC. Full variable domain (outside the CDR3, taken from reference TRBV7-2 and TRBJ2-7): GAGVSQSPSNKVTEKGKDVELRCDPISGHTALYWYRQSLGQGLEFLIYFQGNSAPDKSGLPSDRFSAERTGGSVSTLTIQRTQQEDSAVYLCASSLSLGTGGFEKYFGPGTRLTVT.

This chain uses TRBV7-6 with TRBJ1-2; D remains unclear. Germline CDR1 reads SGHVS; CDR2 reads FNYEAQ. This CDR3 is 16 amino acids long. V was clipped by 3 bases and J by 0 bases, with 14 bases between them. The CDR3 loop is CASSFGPVEANYGYTF. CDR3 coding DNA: TGTGCCAGCAGCTTCGGCCCAGTGGAAGCTAACTATGGCTACACCTTC.

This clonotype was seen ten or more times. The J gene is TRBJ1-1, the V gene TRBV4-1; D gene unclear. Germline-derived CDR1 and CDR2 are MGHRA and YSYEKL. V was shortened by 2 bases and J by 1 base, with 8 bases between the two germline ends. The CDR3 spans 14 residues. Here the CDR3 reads CASSQPRENTEAFF. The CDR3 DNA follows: TGCGCCAGCAGCCAACCACGGGAGAACACTGAAGCTTTCTTT.

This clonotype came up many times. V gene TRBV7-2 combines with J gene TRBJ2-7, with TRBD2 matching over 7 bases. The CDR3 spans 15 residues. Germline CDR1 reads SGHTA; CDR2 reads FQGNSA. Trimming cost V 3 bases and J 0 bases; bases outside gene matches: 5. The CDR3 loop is CASSLRAGFSYEQYF. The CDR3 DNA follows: TGTGCCAGCAGCTTGAGAGCGGGGTTCTCCTACGAGCAGTACTTC.

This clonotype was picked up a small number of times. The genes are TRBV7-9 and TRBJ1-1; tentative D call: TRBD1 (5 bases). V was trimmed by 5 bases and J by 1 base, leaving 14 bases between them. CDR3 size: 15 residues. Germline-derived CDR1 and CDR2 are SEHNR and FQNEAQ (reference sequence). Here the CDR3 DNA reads TGTGCCAGCAGCCCAGCAGGGCGGGCGAACACTGAAGCTTTCTTT. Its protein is CASSPAGRANTEAFF. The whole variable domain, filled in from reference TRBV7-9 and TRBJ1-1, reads DTGVSQNPRHKITKRGQNVTFRCDPISEHNRLYWYRQTLGQGPEFLTYFQNEAQLEKSRLLSDRFSAERPKGSFSTLEIQRTEQGDSAMYLCASSPAGRANTEAFFGQGTRLTVV.

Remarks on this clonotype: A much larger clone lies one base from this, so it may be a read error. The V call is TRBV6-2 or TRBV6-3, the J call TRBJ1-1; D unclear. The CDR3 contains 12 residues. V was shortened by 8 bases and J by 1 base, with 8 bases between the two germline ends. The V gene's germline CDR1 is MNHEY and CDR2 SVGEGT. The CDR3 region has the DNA TGTGCCAGCGGTTGCGGGAACACTGAAGCTTTCTTT. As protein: CASGCGNTEAFF.

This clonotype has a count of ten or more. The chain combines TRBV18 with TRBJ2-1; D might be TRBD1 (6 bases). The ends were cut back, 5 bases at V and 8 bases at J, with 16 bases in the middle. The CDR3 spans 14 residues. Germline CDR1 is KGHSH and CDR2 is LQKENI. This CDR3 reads CASSLTQGSDEQFF. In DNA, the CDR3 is TGTGCCAGCTCATTGACCCAGGGGTCGGATGAGCAGTTCTTC.

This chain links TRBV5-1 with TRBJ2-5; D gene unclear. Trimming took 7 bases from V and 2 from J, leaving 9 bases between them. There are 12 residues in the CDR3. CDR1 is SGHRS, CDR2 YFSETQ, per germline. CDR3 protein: CASSADQETQYF. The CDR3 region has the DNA TGCGCCAGCTCGGCTGATCAAGAGACCCAGTACTTC.